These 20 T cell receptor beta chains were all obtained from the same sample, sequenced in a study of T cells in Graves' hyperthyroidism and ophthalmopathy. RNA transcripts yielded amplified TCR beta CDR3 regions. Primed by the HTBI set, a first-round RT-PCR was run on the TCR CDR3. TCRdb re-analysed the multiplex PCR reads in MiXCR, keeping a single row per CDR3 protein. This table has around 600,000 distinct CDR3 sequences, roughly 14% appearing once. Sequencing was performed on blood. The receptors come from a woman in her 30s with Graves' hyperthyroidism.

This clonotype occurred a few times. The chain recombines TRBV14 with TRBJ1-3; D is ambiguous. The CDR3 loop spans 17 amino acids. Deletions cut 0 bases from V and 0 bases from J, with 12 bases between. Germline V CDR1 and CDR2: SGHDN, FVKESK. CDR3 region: CASSQDVMGNSGNTIYF. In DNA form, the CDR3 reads TGTGCCAGCAGCCAAGATGTAATGGGGAACTCTGGAAACACCATATATTTT.

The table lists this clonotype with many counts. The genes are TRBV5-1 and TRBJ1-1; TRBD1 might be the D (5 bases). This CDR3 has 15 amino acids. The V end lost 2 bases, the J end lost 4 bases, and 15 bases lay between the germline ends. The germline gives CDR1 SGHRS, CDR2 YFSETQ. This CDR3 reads CASSLGDPLSTEAFF. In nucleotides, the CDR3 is TGCGCCAGCAGCTTAGGGGACCCTCTGAGCACTGAAGCTTTCTTT.

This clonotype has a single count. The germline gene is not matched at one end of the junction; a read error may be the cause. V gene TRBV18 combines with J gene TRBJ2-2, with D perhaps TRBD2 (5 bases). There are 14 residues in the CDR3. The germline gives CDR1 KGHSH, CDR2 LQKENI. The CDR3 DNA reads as TGTGCCAGCTCATCCTCAGCCAGCACCGGGGAGCTGCTTTTT. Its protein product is CASSSSASTGELLF.

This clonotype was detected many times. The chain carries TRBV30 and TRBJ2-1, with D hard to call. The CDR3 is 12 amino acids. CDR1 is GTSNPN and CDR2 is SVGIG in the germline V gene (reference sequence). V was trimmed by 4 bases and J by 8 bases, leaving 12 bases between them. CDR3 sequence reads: CAWKVATHEQFF. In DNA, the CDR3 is TGTGCCTGGAAAGTAGCCACACATGAGCAGTTCTTC.

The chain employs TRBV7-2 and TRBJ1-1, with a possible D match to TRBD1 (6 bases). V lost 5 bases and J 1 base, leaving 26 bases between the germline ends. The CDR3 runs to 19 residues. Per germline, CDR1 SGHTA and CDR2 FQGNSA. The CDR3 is CASSPLSPDSLRRNTEAFF. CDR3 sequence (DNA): TGTGCCAGCAGCCCGCTCTCCCCGGACAGCCTGAGGAGGAACACTGAAGCTTTCTTT.

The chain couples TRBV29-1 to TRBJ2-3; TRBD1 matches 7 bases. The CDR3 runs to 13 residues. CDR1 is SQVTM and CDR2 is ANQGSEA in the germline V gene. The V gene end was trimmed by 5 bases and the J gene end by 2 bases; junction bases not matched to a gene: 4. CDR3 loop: CSVKTGDTDTQYF. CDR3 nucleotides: TGCAGCGTTAAAACAGGGGACACAGATACGCAGTATTTT.

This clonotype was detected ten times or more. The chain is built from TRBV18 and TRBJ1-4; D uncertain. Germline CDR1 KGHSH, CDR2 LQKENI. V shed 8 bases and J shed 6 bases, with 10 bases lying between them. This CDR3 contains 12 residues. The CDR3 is CASHDNDEKLFF. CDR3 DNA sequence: TGTGCCAGCCATGACAATGATGAAAAACTGTTTTTT.

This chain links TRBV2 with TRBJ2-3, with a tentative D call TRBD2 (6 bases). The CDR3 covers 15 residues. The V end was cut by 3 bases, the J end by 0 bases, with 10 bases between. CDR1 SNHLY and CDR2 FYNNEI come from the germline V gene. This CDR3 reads CASSDASASTDTQYF. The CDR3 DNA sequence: TGTGCCAGCAGTGATGCTAGCGCTAGCACAGATACGCAGTATTTT.

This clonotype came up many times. The CDR3 sequence is CASSLRLADSDTQYF. CDR3 in DNA: TGTGCCAGCAGCTTACGACTAGCGGATTCAGATACGCAGTATTTT. The chain employs TRBV11-1 and TRBJ2-3; 9 bases line up with TRBD2. The CDR3 extends over 15 amino acids. With V trimmed by 2 bases and J by 4 bases, 4 bases remained unmatched. From germline, CDR1 is SGHAT and CDR2 FQDESV (reference sequence).

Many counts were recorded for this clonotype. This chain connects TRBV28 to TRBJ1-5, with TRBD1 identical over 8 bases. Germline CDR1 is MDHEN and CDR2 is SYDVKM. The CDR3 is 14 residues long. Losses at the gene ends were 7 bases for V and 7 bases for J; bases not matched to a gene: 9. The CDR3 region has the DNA TGTGCCAGCACCCGGACAGGGCCAATCCAGCCCCAGCATTTT. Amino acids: CASTRTGPIQPQHF.

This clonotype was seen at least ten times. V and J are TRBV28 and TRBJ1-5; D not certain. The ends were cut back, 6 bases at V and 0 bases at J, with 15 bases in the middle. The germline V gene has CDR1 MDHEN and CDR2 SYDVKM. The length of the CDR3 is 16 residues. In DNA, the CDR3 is TGTGCCAGCAGCCTTCCGGACGGCCATAGCAATCAGCCCCAGCATTTT. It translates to CASSLPDGHSNQPQHF. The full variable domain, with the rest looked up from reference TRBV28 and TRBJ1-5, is DVKVTQSSRYLVKRTGEKVFLECVQDMDHENMFWYRQDPGLGLRLIYFSYDVKMKEKGDIPEGYSVSREKKERFSLILESASTNQTSMYLCASSLPDGHSNQPQHFGDGTRLSIL.

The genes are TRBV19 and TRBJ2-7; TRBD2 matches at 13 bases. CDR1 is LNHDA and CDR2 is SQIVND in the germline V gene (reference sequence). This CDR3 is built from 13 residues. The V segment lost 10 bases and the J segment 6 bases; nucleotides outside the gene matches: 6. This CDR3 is CATTSGRSREQYF. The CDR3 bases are TGTGCCACGACTAGCGGGAGGTCTCGCGAGCAGTACTTC.

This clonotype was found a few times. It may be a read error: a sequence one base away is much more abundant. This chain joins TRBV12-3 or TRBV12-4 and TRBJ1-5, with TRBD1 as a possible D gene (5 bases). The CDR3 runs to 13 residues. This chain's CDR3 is CASSFQGREPRHF. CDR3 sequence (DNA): TGTGCCAGCAGTTTTCAGGGAAGGGAGCCCCGGCATTTT.

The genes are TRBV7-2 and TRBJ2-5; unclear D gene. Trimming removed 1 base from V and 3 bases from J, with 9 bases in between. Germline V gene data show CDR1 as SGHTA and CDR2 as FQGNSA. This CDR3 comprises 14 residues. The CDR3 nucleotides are TGTGCCAGCAGCTTAGTAGGTTTTAAAGAGACCCAGTACTTC. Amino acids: CASSLVGFKETQYF. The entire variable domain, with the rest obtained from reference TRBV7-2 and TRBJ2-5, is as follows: GAGVSQSPSNKVTEKGKDVELRCDPISGHTALYWYRQSLGQGLEFLIYFQGNSAPDKSGLPSDRFSAERTGGSVSTLTIQRTQQEDSAVYLCASSLVGFKETQYFGPGTRLLVL.

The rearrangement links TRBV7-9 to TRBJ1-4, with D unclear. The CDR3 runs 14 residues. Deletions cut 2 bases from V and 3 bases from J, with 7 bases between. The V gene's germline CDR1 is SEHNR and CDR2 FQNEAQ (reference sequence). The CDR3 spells CASSLPRSNEKLFF. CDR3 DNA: TGTGCCAGCAGCTTACCCCGGTCTAATGAAAAACTGTTTTTT.

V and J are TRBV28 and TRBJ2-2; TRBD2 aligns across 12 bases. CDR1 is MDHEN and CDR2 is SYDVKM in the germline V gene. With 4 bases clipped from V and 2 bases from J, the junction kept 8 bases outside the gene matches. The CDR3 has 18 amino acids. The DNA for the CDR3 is TGTGCCAGCAGTTCGCGGGGACTAGCGGGTTTAAACACCGGGGAGCTGTTTTTT. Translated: CASSSRGLAGLNTGELFF.

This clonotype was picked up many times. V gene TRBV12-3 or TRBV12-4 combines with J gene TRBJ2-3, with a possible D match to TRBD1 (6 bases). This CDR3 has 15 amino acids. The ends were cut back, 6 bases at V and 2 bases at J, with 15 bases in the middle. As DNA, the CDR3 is TGTGCCAGCAGGAATACAGGGTACTACACAGATACGCAGTATTTT. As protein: CASRNTGYYTDTQYF.

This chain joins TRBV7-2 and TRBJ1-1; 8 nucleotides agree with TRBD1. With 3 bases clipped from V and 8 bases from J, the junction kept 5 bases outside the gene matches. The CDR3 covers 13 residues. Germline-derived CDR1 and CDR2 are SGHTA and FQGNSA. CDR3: CASSFGGQAEAFF. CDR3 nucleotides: TGTGCCAGCAGCTTTGGGGGACAGGCAGAAGCTTTCTTT.

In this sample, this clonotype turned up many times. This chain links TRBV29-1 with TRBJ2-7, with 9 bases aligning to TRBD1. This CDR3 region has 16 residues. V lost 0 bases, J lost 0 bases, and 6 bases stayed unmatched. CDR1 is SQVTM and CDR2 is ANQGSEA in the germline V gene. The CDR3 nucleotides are TGCAGCGTTGAAGATCCCGGGACAGGGAGCTCCTACGAGCAGTACTTC. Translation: CSVEDPGTGSSYEQYF.

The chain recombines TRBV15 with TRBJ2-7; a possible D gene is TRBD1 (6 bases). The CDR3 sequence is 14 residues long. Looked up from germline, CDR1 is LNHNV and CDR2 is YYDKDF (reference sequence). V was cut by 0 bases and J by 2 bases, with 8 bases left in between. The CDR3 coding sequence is TGTGCCACCAGCAGAGACAGGGGCACCTACGAGCAGTACTTC. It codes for CATSRDRGTYEQYF.